These 28 T cell receptor beta chains share one sample of origin, sequenced in a study of control samples from healthy donors and cancer patients. Data came from immunoSEQ multiplex PCR; TCRdb stores just in-frame clones and leaves some out. The repertoire holds about 120,000 clones, with roughly 90% as singletons. Sequencing used PBMCs. These receptors came from a woman aged 55 to 70 with lung cancer.

V gene TRBV24-1 combines with J gene TRBJ1-5, with TRBD1 as a possible D gene (6 bases). This CDR3 is 13 amino acids long. V was cut by 5 bases and J by 3 bases, with 7 bases left in between. CDR1 and CDR2 from the germline V gene are KGHDR and SFDVKD. CDR3 in amino acids: CATSGTDNQPQHF. CDR3 DNA: TGTGCCACCAGTGGGACAGACAATCAGCCCCAGCATTTT.

The CDR3 region is CASSLGRWERRASEQFF. DNA of the CDR3: TGCGCCAGCAGCTTAGGTCGATGGGAGCGCCGGGCGAGTGAGCAGTTCTTC. The chain carries TRBV5-1 and TRBJ2-1; TRBD2 is a possible D gene (5 bases). The CDR3 has 17 residues. The germline gives CDR1 SGHRS, CDR2 YFSETQ. V gave up 2 bases and J gave up 9 bases, with 24 bases separating them. The variable domain in full, completed from reference TRBV5-1 and TRBJ2-1, reads KAGVTQTPRYLIKTRGQQVTLSCSPISGHRSVSWYQQTPGQGLQFLFEYFSETQRNKGNFPGRFSGRQFSNSRSEMNVSTLELGDSALYLCASSLGRWERRASEQFFGPGTRLTVL.

The V and J genes are TRBV3-1 (or the pseudogene TRBV3-2) and TRBJ2-7; TRBD2 aligns across 7 bases. V was pared by 0 bases and J by 5 bases, with 1 base of the junction left unmatched. Germline V CDR1 and CDR2: LGHDT, YNNKEL (reference sequence). The CDR3 covers 13 residues. CDR3 sequence: CASSQEGGNEQYF. CDR3 coding DNA: TGTGCCAGCAGCCAAGAGGGGGGGAACGAGCAGTACTTC.

The rearrangement uses TRBV27 and TRBJ2-1; the match to TRBD2 covers 10 bases. The CDR3 is 20 amino acids. Losses at the gene ends were 6 bases for V and 0 bases for J; bases not matched to a gene: 17. CDR1 is MNHEY, CDR2 SMNVEV, per germline (reference sequence). CDR3 nucleotides: TGTGCCAGCAGCAGTCCCCCCAGGGGACTAGCGCAAAGCTCCTACAATGAGCAGTTCTTC. It translates to CASSSPPRGLAQSSYNEQFF.

The CDR3 sequence is CASSPSQGAQGNEKLFF. CDR3 nucleotide sequence: TGCGCCAGCAGCCCCAGCCAGGGGGCGCAGGGGAATGAAAAACTGTTTTTT. The chain carries TRBV4-1 and TRBJ1-4; 8 positions agree with TRBD1. The CDR3 extends over 17 amino acids. V gave up 4 bases and J gave up 5 bases; unmatched junction bases: 12. Germline V lookup: CDR1 MGHRA, CDR2 YSYEKL.

The chain couples TRBV5-8 to TRBJ1-5, with TRBD1 matching 7 bases. This CDR3 spans 15 amino acids. Germline-derived CDR1 and CDR2 are SGHTS and YDEGEE. Losses at the gene ends were 5 bases for V and 2 bases for J; bases not matched to a gene: 7. This CDR3 reads CASSSGGSRNQPQHF. The CDR3 bases are TGTGCCAGCAGTTCAGGGGGGTCTCGCAATCAGCCCCAGCATTTT.

The chain joins TRBV6-4 to TRBJ2-2; 11 nucleotides align to TRBD2. CDR3 length: 15 amino acids. V shed 6 bases, J shed 4 bases, and the junction held 4 bases outside the gene matches. Per the germline V gene, CDR1 is MRHNA and CDR2 is SNTAGT. The CDR3, as DNA: TGTGCCAGCAGCCGGGGGACTAGCGGCACCGGGGAGCTGTTTTTT. Translating it yields CASSRGTSGTGELFF.

This clone is categorized as medium-sized. V usage is TRBV27 and J usage is TRBJ2-1, with 11 bases that match TRBD1. This CDR3 region has 18 residues. The V segment lost 5 bases and the J segment 0 bases; nucleotides outside the gene matches: 9. Germline CDR1 reads MNHEY; CDR2 reads SMNVEV (reference sequence). CDR3 sequence reads: CASSRDRGSPSSYNEQFF. CDR3 coding DNA: TGTGCCAGCAGTAGGGACAGGGGGTCGCCAAGCTCCTACAATGAGCAGTTCTTC.

The chain joins TRBV5-6 to TRBJ2-3, with D possibly TRBD2 on 5 matching bases. Trimming pared 3 bases from V and 0 bases from J, leaving 11 bases between. This CDR3 has 15 amino acids. CDR1 SGHDT and CDR2 YYEEEE come from the germline V gene. The CDR3 nucleotides are TGTGCCAGCAGCTCACCAGCGGTGAGCACAGATACGCAGTATTTT. The encoded protein is CASSSPAVSTDTQYF.

The genes are TRBV20-1 and TRBJ2-4, with D hard to call. V lost 5 bases to trimming and J lost 9 bases, with 11 bases between them. CDR1 and CDR2 (germline): DFQATT, SNEGSKA (reference sequence). This CDR3 is 11 amino acids long. The CDR3 region has the DNA TGCAGTGCTGGCCTAACGACCATTCAGTACTTC. It translates to CSAGLTTIQYF.

V is TRBV15 and J is TRBJ2-7; tentatively, D is TRBD1 or TRBD2 (5 bases each). V gave up 0 bases and J gave up 7 bases, with 10 bases separating them. The length of the CDR3 is 13 residues. Germline V lookup: CDR1 LNHNV, CDR2 YYDKDF (reference sequence). The CDR3 DNA follows: TGTGCCACCAGCAGAGATGTAGAGGGGGAGCAGTACTTC. Translating gives CATSRDVEGEQYF.

Note on this clone: Other DNA sequences in the same sample also yield this CDR3. The DNA for the CDR3 is TGTGCCAGCAGTCGGTCCCCGTTATTAGCCAAAAACATTCAGTACTTC. It is translated as CASSRSPLLAKNIQYF. The chain is built from TRBV7-9 and TRBJ2-4; D remains ambiguous. This CDR3 region has 16 residues. V shed 6 bases and J shed 0 bases, with 15 bases lying between them. The V gene's germline CDR1 is SEHNR and CDR2 FQNEAQ (reference sequence).

This chain joins TRBV12-3 or TRBV12-4 and TRBJ2-7, with a possible D match to TRBD1 (5 bases). Trimming removed 6 bases at V and 5 bases at J, with 8 bases between. The CDR3 has 11 residues. The DNA of the CDR3 is TGTGCCAGCAGACGACAGAACGAGCAGTACTTC. This translates into CASRRQNEQYF.

This clone has just one count. V and J are TRBV7-8 and TRBJ2-5, with 9 bases matching TRBD1. The CDR3 consists of 15 residues. The V and J ends lost 5 bases and 7 bases, in that order; junction bases with no gene match: 11. Looked up from germline, CDR1 is SGHVS and CDR2 is FQNEAQ. The chain's CDR3 is CASSRDRGVLGTQYF. In DNA form, the CDR3 reads TGTGCCAGCAGCCGTGACAGGGGGGTTCTGGGGACCCAGTACTTC.

As regards this clone: A read error may account for a junction end that differs from germline. This chain uses TRBV29-1 with TRBJ2-1; TRBD2 is a possible D gene (6 bases). This CDR3 comprises 12 residues. Germline V lookup: CDR1 SQVTM, CDR2 ANQGSEA. As DNA, the CDR3 is TGCAGCGTTGAAGAAGGAGGGAATGGGCAGTTCTTC. This encodes CSVEEGGNGQFF.

The chain uses TRBV24-1 and TRBJ2-7; 7 bases align to TRBD2. The CDR3 is 13 residues long. The germline CDR1 and CDR2 sequences are KGHDR and SFDVKD. The J segment lost 3 bases and the V segment lost 9 bases, leaving 7 bases of the junction unmatched. Written as DNA, the CDR3 is TGTGCCACCCAGATTGCGGGGGACTACGAGCAGTACTTC. This sequence encodes CATQIAGDYEQYF.

CDR3 residues: CASSDLGQGYQPQHF. CDR3 DNA sequence: TGTGCCAGCAGTGATCTCGGACAGGGCTATCAGCCCCAGCATTTT. V gene TRBV2 combines with J gene TRBJ1-5, with TRBD1 matching 8 bases. CDR1 and CDR2 from the germline V gene are SNHLY and FYNNEI. This CDR3 has 15 amino acids. V lost 3 bases to trimming and J lost 5 bases; unmatched junction nucleotides: 6.

V usage is TRBV6-5 and J usage is TRBJ1-5, with D possibly TRBD1 on 6 matching bases. The CDR3 is 13 residues long. The germline V gene encodes CDR1 MNHEY and CDR2 SVGAGI. Trimming stripped 4 bases from V and 5 bases from J, with 9 bases between. In nucleotides, the CDR3 is TGTGCCAGCAGTTCGGACAGATATCAGCCCCAGCATTTT. It codes for CASSSDRYQPQHF.

This chain's CDR3 is CASSLDGASNQPQHF. As DNA, the CDR3 is TGTGCCAGCAGCTTGGACGGGGCGAGTAATCAGCCCCAGCATTTT. This chain links TRBV5-4 with TRBJ1-5, with D maybe TRBD1 (5 bases). Germline V lookup: CDR1 SGHNT, CDR2 YYREEE (reference sequence). The ends were cut back, 0 bases at V and 4 bases at J, with 11 bases in the middle. This CDR3 has 15 residues.

The chain uses TRBV6-2 or TRBV6-3 and TRBJ2-2, with a tentative D call TRBD2 (5 bases). Germline V gene data show CDR1 as MNHEY and CDR2 as SVGEGT. The CDR3 is made up of 14 amino acids. V was clipped by 8 bases and J by 3 bases, with 13 bases between them. The CDR3 nucleotides are TGTGCCAGCGGCCGACGAGGGTACACCGGGGAGCTGTTTTTT. Protein: CASGRRGYTGELFF.

The chain joins TRBV7-9 to TRBJ2-7, with TRBD1 matching over 8 bases. With 6 bases clipped from V and 0 bases from J, the junction kept 10 bases outside the gene matches. CDR3 length: 16 residues. Germline V gene sequence: CDR1 SEHNR, CDR2 FQNEAQ (reference sequence). Here the CDR3 DNA reads TGTGCCAGCAGTCCGATGGGACAGGTCAGCTCCTACGAGCAGTACTTC. This encodes CASSPMGQVSSYEQYF. Full variable domain (rest looked up from reference TRBV7-9 and TRBJ2-7): DTGVSQNPRHKITKRGQNVTFRCDPISEHNRLYWYRQTLGQGPEFLTYFQNEAQLEKSRLLSDRFSAERPKGSFSTLEIQRTEQGDSAMYLCASSPMGQVSSYEQYFGPGTRLTVT.

This sequence joins TRBV6-5 and TRBJ2-7; a possible D gene is TRBD1 (6 bases). Germline CDR1 MNHEY, CDR2 SVGAGI. Trimming removed 0 bases at V and 3 bases at J, with 12 bases between. This CDR3 comprises 15 residues. CDR3 nucleotide sequence: TGTGCCAGCAGTTACTCGGGGACAACTAACTACGAGCAGTACTTC. Protein: CASSYSGTTNYEQYF.

The J gene is TRBJ1-1, the V gene TRBV5-4, with TRBD1 matching 7 bases. Germline V gene data show CDR1 as SGHNT and CDR2 as YYREEE (reference sequence). The length of the CDR3 is 16 residues. The V gene end was trimmed by 2 bases and the J gene end by 0 bases; junction bases not matched to a gene: 7. CDR3: CASSLGQALMNTEAFF. CDR3 bases: TGTGCCAGCAGCTTAGGACAGGCCCTCATGAACACTGAAGCTTTCTTT.

V is TRBV7-2 and J is TRBJ2-3, with 9 bases identical to TRBD2. The CDR3 length is 15 residues. Germline V lookup: CDR1 SGHTA, CDR2 FQGNSA. With V trimmed by 8 bases and J by 2 bases, 8 bases remained unmatched. CDR3 sequence reads: CASRAGGDVTDTQYF. DNA for the CDR3: TGTGCCAGCCGCGCGGGGGGGGATGTCACAGATACGCAGTATTTT.

In the case of this clone: Other nucleotide sequences in the sample specify the same CDR3. The genes are TRBV20-1 and TRBJ1-1, with no clear D. CDR1 is DFQATT, CDR2 SNEGSKA, per germline (reference sequence). Trimming left V 6 bases short and J 1 base short, with 3 bases between. There are 10 residues in the CDR3. The CDR3 loop is CSAANTEAFF. The CDR3, as DNA: TGCAGTGCGGCGAACACTGAAGCTTTCTTT.

The CDR3 loop is CASSVGATGSAEKLFF. In nucleotides, the CDR3 is TGTGCCAGCAGCGTAGGGGCTACAGGGAGCGCTGAAAAACTGTTTTTT. The chain employs TRBV9 and TRBJ1-4; possibly TRBD1 for D (6 bases). The CDR3 is made up of 16 amino acids. Germline CDR1 is SGDLS and CDR2 is YYNGEE. Trimming removed 0 bases at V and 7 bases at J, with 16 bases between.

This clone was seen just once. The V and J genes are TRBV12-3 or TRBV12-4 and TRBJ2-7; possibly TRBD1 or TRBD2 for D (5 bases each). The V gene lost 2 bases and the J gene lost 6 bases, with 8 bases spanning the gap. The CDR3 runs to 12 residues. The CDR3 here is CASSLSGGEQYF. In DNA form, the CDR3 reads TGTGCCAGCAGTTTATCTGGGGGCGAGCAGTACTTC.

A word on this clone: This same CDR3 is encoded by further DNA sequences in the sample. The chain is built from TRBV15 and TRBJ2-5, with D possibly called TRBD1 or TRBD2 (6 bases each). Trimming removed 3 bases at V and 1 base at J, with 15 bases between. This CDR3 region has 16 residues. Germline V gene data show CDR1 as LNHNV and CDR2 as YYDKDF (reference sequence). The DNA for the CDR3 is TGTGCCACCAGCAGGGAAACGGGGGCCTCCCAAGAGACCCAGTACTTC. Encoded protein: CATSRETGASQETQYF.